This T cell receptor beta chain was captured in a study of T cell responses to AZD1222 COVID-19 vaccine. The CDR3 has 15 amino acids. Trimming removed 3 bases from V and 0 bases from J; junction bases left unmatched: 3. Germline V gives CDR1 SGHTS, CDR2 YDEGEE. With regard to this clone: Its antigen is unidentified.

Assay: immunoSEQ multiplex PCR; the TCRdb copy retains only in-frame clones and omits some. Of about 31,000 clones detected, approximately 88% appear once; the ten largest clones hold about 14%. Regarding the study as a whole: Regions 160-218 and 743-854 dominated among vaccine-associated CD4 TCRs spanning spike. A reported finding is that nearly half of spike-specific TCRs target unmutated variant regions. Increases in Spike-specific TCR breadth and depth were seen after two AZD1222 doses.

This clonotype was obtained from an adult who received the AZD1222 COVID-19 vaccine. This specimen was peripheral blood, taken 28 days after the second AZD1222 dose. The gene calls are TRBV5-8 and TRBJ1-2; 9 bases map to TRBD1. The CDR3 reads CASSWDRATNYGYTF. Here the CDR3 DNA reads TGTGCCAGCAGCTGGGACAGGGCGACTAACTATGGCTACACCTTC.